This T cell receptor (beta chain) was sequenced in a study of early T cells in non-severe SARS-CoV-2 infection (dated by TCRdb to the early 2020s). For the study in its entirety: TCR sequencing used bulk RNA from unsorted whole blood, so alpha and beta chains could not be paired. What the research found in general, with its limitations: Matching against VDJdb was skewed toward anti-spike CD8 responses, likely underestimated virus-specific expansions, and missed private and CD4 specificities.

About this clonotype: Its specific antigen is unknown. Base qualities are not provided; no much larger clone lies one nucleotide away.

From a lookup of the germline V gene, CDR1 and CDR2 are SQVTM and ANQGSEA. The junction carries 11 bases between V and J, which are trimmed by 6 bases and 2 bases respectively. The CDR3 runs 13 residues from the cysteine to the phenylalanine. Of all the DNA, just the CDR3 is kept, 39 bases in frame from base 1. Library preparation used 5' RACE. The sequencer listed for this sample is NextSeq 500. Unique molecular identifiers were attached to individual cDNA molecules in the TCR library protocol so that sequencing error and PCR bias could be corrected. TCR alpha and beta chains were both sequenced, and the abundances of alpha and beta sequences in each sample were closely correlated with each other. The published analysis was carried out like this. Decombinator V4 was used to annotate the V gene, J gene and CDR3 of the TCR sequences. TCRs were defined as expanded if a significant change between any two time points was detected under a Poisson model with p below 0.0001. TCR abundances were normalised to the total number of TCRs sequenced per sample and were expressed as counts per million. TRAV1-2 paired with TRAJ12, TRAJ20 or TRAJ33 defined MAIT TCRs, while TRAV10 paired with TRAJ18 defined iNKT TCRs. VDJdb, accessed 1 November 2021, was searched for CMV, EBV and SARS-CoV-2 annotated TCRs, with TCRs annotated for multiple antigens excluded. The public reads were run again by TCRdb, first through fastp at Q25 and then through MiXCR, and only productive beta chains were kept. For every CDR3 protein sequence, its rows merge into one entry that carries the most common genes and DNA. None of the V and J calls come from the authors' own analysis; TCRdb made them. This sample holds about 76,000 distinct CDR3 sequences; around a sixth were observed only once. The ten largest clones capture more than 10% of the sample.

The study was a case-control design nested within a healthcare worker cohort in London, UK, with weekly nasopharyngeal swab PCR tests and blood sampling. Healthcare workers were enrolled in the week of the UK lockdown, from 23 to 31 March 2020, and were followed every week for up to about 16 weeks. Specimen: whole blood. The sequence links TRBV29-1 to TRBJ1-5, and possibly TRBD1, on 5 matching bases. The receptor comes from an adult who was a healthcare worker with PCR-confirmed SARS-CoV-2 infection or an uninfected control (not recorded which). The bases are TGCAGCGTAGCATGGGGGGGCAATCAGCCCCAGCATTTT. Translated, this is CSVAWGGNQPQHF.